The rows below give T cell receptor beta chains drawn from one sample of a study of identical twins. TCRdb re-called the 5' RACE reads with MiXCR, one entry per CDR3 protein. Here the sample spans 570,000 or so distinct CDR3 sequences, more than 9% being singletons. Another study also made use of these data, one on yellow fever vaccine responses in identical twins.

Source material: PBMCs. The receptors here all came from a woman aged 18-29 years in good health. Each CDR3 is given with its conserved first and last residue. D genes are given only for firm matches. Where a row states a size, it is once, few, many or the class of an expanded clone; other rows omit it.

J: TRBJ2-1
length: 16
D: TRBD2
V: TRBV5-1
size: NA
DNA: TGCGCCAGCAGCACCGGACTAAGCGGGGGATCCAATGAGCAGTTCTTC
CDR3: CASSTGLSGGSNEQFF

J: TRBJ2-1
length: 16
D: NA
V: TRBV5-1
size: few
DNA: TGCGCCAGCAGCTTCTCTTTTGGCGGGGTGGGCAATGAGCAGTTCTTC
CDR3: CASSFSFGGVGNEQFF

J: TRBJ1-1
length: 13
D: NA
V: TRBV24-1
size: few
DNA: TGTGCCACCAGTGATCTCAGGTACACTGAAGCTTTCTTT
CDR3: CATSDLRYTEAFF

J: TRBJ2-5
length: 13
D: TRBD2
V: TRBV12-3/TRBV12-4
size: many
DNA: TGTGCCAGCAGTTATTTAGCGGGAGAGACCCAGTACTTC
CDR3: CASSYLAGETQYF

J: TRBJ1-2
length: 13
D: NA
V: TRBV6-1
size: few
DNA: TGTGCCAGCAGCGCGGAGGAGGGATTGGGCTACACCTTC
CDR3: CASSAEEGLGYTF

J: TRBJ1-2
length: 13
D: NA
V: TRBV12-3/TRBV12-4
size: few
DNA: TGTGCCAGCAGTCCCTATAGAGGGTATGGCTACACCTTC
CDR3: CASSPYRGYGYTF

J: TRBJ2-7
length: 15
D: TRBD1
V: TRBV4-2
size: NA
DNA: TGTGCCAGCAGCCAAACCGGGACAGGATACTACGAGCAGTACTTC
CDR3: CASSQTGTGYYEQYF

J: TRBJ2-1
length: 20
D: TRBD2
V: TRBV4-3
size: many
DNA: TGCGCCAGCAGCCAAGATTGGGCGGACAGCAGACTAGCGGGAGGGGGAGAGCAGTTCTTC
CDR3: CASSQDWADSRLAGGGEQFF

J: TRBJ2-1
length: 13
D: NA
V: TRBV6-2/TRBV6-3
size: many
DNA: TGTGCCAGCAGTTACATTTCCCCGGCGGAGCAGTTCTTC
CDR3: CASSYISPAEQFF

J: TRBJ2-1
length: 12
D: NA
V: TRBV11-3
size: NA
DNA: TGTGCCAGCAGCTTGGACACGAGCGGGCAGTTCTTC
CDR3: CASSLDTSGQFF

J: TRBJ2-7
length: 15
D: NA
V: TRBV29-1
size: NA
DNA: TGCAGCGTCGGATCCCCGGCCTCAAGCTCCTACGAGCAGTACTTC
CDR3: CSVGSPASSSYEQYF

J: TRBJ2-6
length: 12
D: NA
V: TRBV6-1
size: NA
DNA: TGTGCCAGCAGTGTCGGGACCTCGGTCCTGACTTTC
CDR3: CASSVGTSVLTF

J: TRBJ1-2
length: 16
D: NA
V: TRBV5-1
size: many
DNA: TGCGCCAGCAGCTTGGCCCCGGGCAGGGGTGGGGATGGCTACACCTTC
CDR3: CASSLAPGRGGDGYTF

J: TRBJ2-3
length: 13
D: NA
V: TRBV7-3
size: NA
DNA: TGTGCCAGCAGCTTAACCCCTTCAGATACGCAGTATTTT
CDR3: CASSLTPSDTQYF

J: TRBJ1-1
length: 13
D: NA
V: TRBV3-1
size: many
DNA: TGTGCCAGCAGCCAAAACTTGGATCCTGAAGCTTTCTTT
CDR3: CASSQNLDPEAFF

J: TRBJ2-2
length: 15
D: TRBD2
V: TRBV5-1
size: NA
DNA: TGCGCCAGCAGCTTGCCTAGCGGGGGATCCGGGGAGCTGTTTTTT
CDR3: CASSLPSGGSGELFF

J: TRBJ2-7
length: 16
D: TRBD2
V: TRBV7-9
size: NA
DNA: TGTGCCAGCAGCCACGGGACTAGCGAAAGCCCCTACGAGCAGTACTTC
CDR3: CASSHGTSESPYEQYF

J: TRBJ2-1
length: 16
D: TRBD1
V: TRBV11-2
size: NA
DNA: TGTGCCAGCAGCTTAGATAGAGGGGGCAGGGTAAATGAGCAGTTCTTC
CDR3: CASSLDRGGRVNEQFF

J: TRBJ2-1
length: 16
D: NA
V: TRBV7-9
size: few
DNA: TGTGCCAGCAGCTTAGGGACGGTCACCTTCTACAATGAGCAGTTCTTC
CDR3: CASSLGTVTFYNEQFF

J: TRBJ2-7
length: 15
D: TRBD2
V: TRBV5-5
size: NA
DNA: TGTGCCAGCAGCTTTTCGCGGGAGGGCATCTACGAGCAGTACTTC
CDR3: CASSFSREGIYEQYF

J: TRBJ2-1
length: 13
D: NA
V: TRBV11-2
size: NA
DNA: TGTGCCAGCAGCTTACCAGCGGCAAATGAGCAGTTCTTC
CDR3: CASSLPAANEQFF

J: TRBJ2-1
length: 17
D: NA
V: TRBV20-1
size: few
DNA: TGCAGTGCTAGAACGTTTAGCCGGGACTGGACCTACAATGAGCAGTTCTTC
CDR3: CSARTFSRDWTYNEQFF

J: TRBJ2-3
length: 13
D: TRBD2
V: TRBV20-1
size: few
DNA: TGCAGTTCTAGGGTGGGGGGGGTAGATACGCAGTATTTT
CDR3: CSSRVGGVDTQYF

J: TRBJ1-1
length: 14
D: NA
V: TRBV6-1
size: NA
DNA: TGTGCCACCCAGGCAGGGACGGTACTCACTGAAGCTTTCTTT
CDR3: CATQAGTVLTEAFF

J: TRBJ1-6
length: 14
D: NA
V: TRBV15
size: few
DNA: TGTGCCACCAGCAGAGATGATCCAGGGTCACCCCTCCACTTT
CDR3: CATSRDDPGSPLHF

J: TRBJ2-2
length: 15
D: NA
V: TRBV6-1
size: many
DNA: TGTGCCAGCAAGTCCTGGCAGACGGCCACCGGGGAGCTGTTTTTT
CDR3: CASKSWQTATGELFF

J: TRBJ2-1
length: 13
D: NA
V: TRBV5-1
size: NA
DNA: TGCGCCAGCAGAATAGAAGCCTACAATGAGCAGTTCTTC
CDR3: CASRIEAYNEQFF